This T cell receptor beta chain comes out of a study of cytomegalovirus exposure and HLA in healthy donors. A multiplex PCR was run with 60 Vbeta primers and 13 Jbeta primers. Assay used: immunoSEQ multiplex PCR; TCRdb lists only in-frame clones, some missing. Among tens of thousands of clones, about 74% were seen once, and the ten largest hold more than 12%. Turning to this clone: No antigen is known for it.

Findings and caveats of the study: A previous analysis found most TCR beta V segments productive roughly 87% or roughly 30% of the time.

The CDR3 totals 16 residues. Germline CDR1 is ENHRY and CDR2 is SYGVKD. V was clipped by 0 bases and J by 5 bases, with 16 bases between them. This receptor was identified in a woman aged 50 to 60 in good health and CMV-seropositive. Sequencing was performed on PBMCs. The chain carries TRBV10-3 and TRBJ1-1; maybe TRBD1 (5 bases). This chain's CDR3 is CAISESGRGGGTEAFF. CDR3 nucleotides: TGTGCCATCAGTGAGTCAGGGAGGGGAGGAGGTACTGAAGCTTTCTTT.